This TCR beta chain was found in a study of blood T cell repertoires in COVID-19. About the study: From T cells, B-cell-depleted T cells, or PBMCs came the material, which was cDNA or gDNA.

Trimming cost V 4 bases and J 9 bases; bases outside gene matches: 10. The CDR3 has 15 residues. Germline V gene data show CDR1 as MNHEY and CDR2 as SMNVEV (reference sequence). Original handling: Counts of nucleated cells, estimated from reference gene primer amplification, were obtained. Measured with immunoSEQ multiplex PCR; TCRdb has only the in-frame clones, and not every one. V and J calls and clone size are copied from that table; D and trimming were computed from the DNA. The table has 150,000 to 200,000 clones, just over 85% seen once. Sequencing was performed on peripheral blood. This clonotype originated in a man in his 60s with acute or convalescent COVID-19. The V call is TRBV27, the J call TRBJ2-1; 9 bases are shared with TRBD2. CDR3 loop: CASSSSLAGIIEQFF. The DNA of the CDR3 is TGTGCCAGCAGTTCATCTCTAGCGGGAATAATTGAGCAGTTCTTC.